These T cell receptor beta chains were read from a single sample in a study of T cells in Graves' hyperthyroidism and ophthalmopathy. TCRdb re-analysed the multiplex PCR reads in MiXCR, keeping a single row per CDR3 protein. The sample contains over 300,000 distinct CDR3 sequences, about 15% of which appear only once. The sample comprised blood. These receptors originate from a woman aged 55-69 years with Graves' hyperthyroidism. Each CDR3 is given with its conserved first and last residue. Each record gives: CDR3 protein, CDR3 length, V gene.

CDR3 protein: CASSDTRAKNIQYF
CDR3 length: 14
V gene: TRBV19

CDR3 protein: CASSYTEYYEQYF
CDR3 length: 13
V gene: TRBV5-1

CDR3 protein: CASSPLLGAIGEQYF
CDR3 length: 15
V gene: TRBV27

CDR3 protein: CASSDVGTEAFF
CDR3 length: 12
V gene: TRBV19

CDR3 protein: CASSVQGFEKLFF
CDR3 length: 13
V gene: TRBV6-1

CDR3 protein: CATTSVAGTQYF
CDR3 length: 12
V gene: TRBV2

CDR3 protein: CASSLGGRLSSYEQYF
CDR3 length: 16
V gene: TRBV11-3

CDR3 protein: CASSATSGMGDTQYF
CDR3 length: 15
V gene: TRBV5-1

CDR3 protein: CASSFGVSGANVLTF
CDR3 length: 15
V gene: TRBV5-6

CDR3 protein: CASSGGQQGGDTQYF
CDR3 length: 15
V gene: TRBV6-1

CDR3 protein: CASSLHNRGANGYTF
CDR3 length: 15
V gene: TRBV6-1

CDR3 protein: CASSLTGQQPQHF
CDR3 length: 13
V gene: TRBV3-1

CDR3 protein: CASSQDNYGYTF
CDR3 length: 12
V gene: TRBV3-1

CDR3 protein: CASVPGTYLGGHYGYTF
CDR3 length: 17
V gene: TRBV28

CDR3 protein: CASSIGQGGADTQYF
CDR3 length: 15
V gene: TRBV7-9

CDR3 protein: CASSYGRQETQYF
CDR3 length: 13
V gene: TRBV7-9

CDR3 protein: CAWSVTTGGYTF
CDR3 length: 12
V gene: TRBV30

CDR3 protein: CASSLSYRGVYGYTF
CDR3 length: 15
V gene: TRBV27

CDR3 protein: CASLLQGYSYEQYF
CDR3 length: 14
V gene: TRBV2

CDR3 protein: CASSGGTSGTPSTDTQYF
CDR3 length: 18
V gene: TRBV19

CDR3 protein: CASSFTQGSYERYF
CDR3 length: 14
V gene: TRBV28

CDR3 protein: CASSLQGLGLGNTIYF
CDR3 length: 16
V gene: TRBV7-9

CDR3 protein: CASSPRDRGVFNEQFF
CDR3 length: 16
V gene: TRBV19

CDR3 protein: CSAILLAGNYEQYF
CDR3 length: 14
V gene: TRBV20-1

CDR3 protein: CASSLGTRSNQPQHF
CDR3 length: 15
V gene: TRBV19

CDR3 protein: CASSSTRSNTEAFF
CDR3 length: 14
V gene: TRBV18

CDR3 protein: CASSFLTGAAYEQYF
CDR3 length: 15
V gene: TRBV7-9

CDR3 protein: CAISEIPGRTYGYTF
CDR3 length: 15
V gene: TRBV10-3

CDR3 protein: CASSAPNSYEQYF
CDR3 length: 13
V gene: TRBV7-3

CDR3 protein: CASSGASSGANVLTF
CDR3 length: 15
V gene: TRBV28

CDR3 protein: CATSARDSLNYGYTF
CDR3 length: 15
V gene: TRBV24-1

CDR3 protein: CASSPYGTTKYEQYF
CDR3 length: 15
V gene: TRBV6-1

CDR3 protein: CASSLKRGHGNTIYF
CDR3 length: 15
V gene: TRBV5-1

CDR3 protein: CASSSSSGRETQYF
CDR3 length: 14
V gene: TRBV7-3

CDR3 protein: CASGTSGVSYEQYF
CDR3 length: 14
V gene: TRBV12-3/TRBV12-4

CDR3 protein: CASSQVGGTGFEQYF
CDR3 length: 15
V gene: TRBV4-1

CDR3 protein: CSARDKELAGYEQYF
CDR3 length: 15
V gene: TRBV20-1

CDR3 protein: CASSSRVAGAAGGIQYF
CDR3 length: 17
V gene: TRBV11-1

CDR3 protein: CASSADTTYEQYF
CDR3 length: 13
V gene: TRBV3-1

CDR3 protein: CASSIPGTGNEQYF
CDR3 length: 14
V gene: TRBV19

CDR3 protein: CASSLFGVSYEQYF
CDR3 length: 14
V gene: TRBV13

CDR3 protein: CASSAGERYEQFF
CDR3 length: 13
V gene: TRBV4-2

CDR3 protein: CASSPEGRYGYTF
CDR3 length: 13
V gene: TRBV19

CDR3 protein: CASSYSIETQHF
CDR3 length: 12
V gene: TRBV6-5

CDR3 protein: CASTGASGGYTF
CDR3 length: 12
V gene: TRBV19

CDR3 protein: CASSIVVQRDTYEQYF
CDR3 length: 16
V gene: TRBV19

CDR3 protein: CASSATGSGLNTEAFF
CDR3 length: 16
V gene: TRBV9

CDR3 protein: CASSQIAWQSAYEQYF
CDR3 length: 16
V gene: TRBV14

CDR3 protein: CASSASTLSTDTQYF
CDR3 length: 15
V gene: TRBV2

CDR3 protein: CASRGGRATGELFF
CDR3 length: 14
V gene: TRBV27

CDR3 protein: CAWSSGPDQPQHF
CDR3 length: 13
V gene: TRBV30